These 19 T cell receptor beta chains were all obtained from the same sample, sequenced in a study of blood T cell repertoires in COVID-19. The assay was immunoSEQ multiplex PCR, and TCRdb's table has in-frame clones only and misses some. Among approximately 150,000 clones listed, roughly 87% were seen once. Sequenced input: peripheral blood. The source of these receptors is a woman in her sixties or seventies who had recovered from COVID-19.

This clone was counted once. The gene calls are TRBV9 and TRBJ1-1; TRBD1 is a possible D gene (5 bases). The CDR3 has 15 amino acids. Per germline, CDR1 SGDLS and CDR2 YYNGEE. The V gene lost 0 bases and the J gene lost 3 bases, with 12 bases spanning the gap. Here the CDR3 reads CASSVVAGQDTEAFF. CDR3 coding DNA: TGTGCCAGCAGCGTAGTCGCAGGGCAGGACACTGAAGCTTTCTTT. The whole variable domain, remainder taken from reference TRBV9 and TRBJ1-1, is DSGVTQTPKHLITATGQRVTLRCSPRSGDLSVYWYQQSLDQGLQFLIQYYNGEERAKGNILERFSAQQFPDLHSELNLSSLELGDSALYFCASSVVAGQDTEAFFGQGTRLTVV.

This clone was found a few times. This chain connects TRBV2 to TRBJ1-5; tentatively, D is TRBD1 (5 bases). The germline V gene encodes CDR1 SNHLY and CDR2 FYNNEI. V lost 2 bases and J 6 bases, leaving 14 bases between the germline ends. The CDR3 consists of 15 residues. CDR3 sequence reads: CASSELRAESQPQHF. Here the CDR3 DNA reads TGTGCCAGCAGTGAACTCAGGGCCGAGAGTCAGCCCCAGCATTTT.

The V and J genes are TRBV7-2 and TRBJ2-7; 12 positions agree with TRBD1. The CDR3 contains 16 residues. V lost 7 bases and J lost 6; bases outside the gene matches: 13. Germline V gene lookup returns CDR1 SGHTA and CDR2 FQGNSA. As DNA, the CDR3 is TGTGCCAGCAACCTTCAGGTGGGGACAGGGGGCTTCGAGCAGTACTTC. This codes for CASNLQVGTGGFEQYF.

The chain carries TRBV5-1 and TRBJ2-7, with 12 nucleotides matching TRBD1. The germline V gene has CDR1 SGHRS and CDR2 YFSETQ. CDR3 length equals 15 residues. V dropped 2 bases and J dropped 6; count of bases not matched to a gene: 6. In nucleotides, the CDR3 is TGCGCCAGCAGCTTAACCGGGACAGGGGGCTTCGAGCAGTACTTC. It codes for CASSLTGTGGFEQYF.

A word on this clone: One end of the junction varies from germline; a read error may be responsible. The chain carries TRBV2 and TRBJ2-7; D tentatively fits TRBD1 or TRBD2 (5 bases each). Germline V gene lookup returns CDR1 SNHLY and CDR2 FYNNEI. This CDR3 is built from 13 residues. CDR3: CASREGEIYEQYF. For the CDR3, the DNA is TGTGCCAGCAGGGAAGGGGAGATTTACGAGCAGTACTTC.

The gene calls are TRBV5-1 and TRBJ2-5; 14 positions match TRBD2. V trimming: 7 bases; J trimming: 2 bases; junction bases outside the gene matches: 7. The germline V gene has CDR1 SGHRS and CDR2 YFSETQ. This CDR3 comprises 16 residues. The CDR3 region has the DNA TGCGCCAGCCACACGGGACTAGCGGGGGCACAAGAGACCCAGTACTTC. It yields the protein CASHTGLAGAQETQYF.

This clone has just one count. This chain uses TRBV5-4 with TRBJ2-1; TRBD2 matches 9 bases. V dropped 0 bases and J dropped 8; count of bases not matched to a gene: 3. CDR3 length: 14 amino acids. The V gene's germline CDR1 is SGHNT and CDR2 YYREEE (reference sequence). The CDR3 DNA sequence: TGTGCCAGCAGCTTGGTCACTAGCGGGCATGAGCAGTTCTTC. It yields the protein CASSLVTSGHEQFF.

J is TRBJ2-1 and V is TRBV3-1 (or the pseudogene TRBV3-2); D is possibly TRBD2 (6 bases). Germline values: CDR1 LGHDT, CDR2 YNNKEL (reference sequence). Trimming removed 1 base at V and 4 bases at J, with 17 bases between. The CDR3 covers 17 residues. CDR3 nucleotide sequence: TGTGCCAGCAGCCAAGGGGGGGTAGGTCGTTTATACAATGAGCAGTTCTTC. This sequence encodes CASSQGGVGRLYNEQFF.

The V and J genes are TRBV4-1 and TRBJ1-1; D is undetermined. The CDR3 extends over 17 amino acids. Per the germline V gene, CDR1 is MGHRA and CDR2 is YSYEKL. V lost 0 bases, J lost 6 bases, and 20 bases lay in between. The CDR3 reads CASSQDSRPDYVPEAFF. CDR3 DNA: TGCGCCAGCAGCCAAGATAGCCGACCGGACTACGTCCCTGAAGCTTTCTTT.

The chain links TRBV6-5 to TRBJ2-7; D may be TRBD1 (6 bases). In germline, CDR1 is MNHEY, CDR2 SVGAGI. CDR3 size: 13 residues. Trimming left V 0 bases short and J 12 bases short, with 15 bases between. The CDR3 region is CASSYSSNREWYF. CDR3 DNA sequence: TGTGCCAGCAGTTACTCGAGTAACAGGGAGTGGTACTTC.

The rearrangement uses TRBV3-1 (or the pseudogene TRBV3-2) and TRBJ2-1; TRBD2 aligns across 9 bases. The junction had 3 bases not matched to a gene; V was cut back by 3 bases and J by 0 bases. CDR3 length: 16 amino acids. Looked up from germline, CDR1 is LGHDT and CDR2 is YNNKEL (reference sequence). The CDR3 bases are TGTGCCAGCAGCCAGCGGGGGGGCATCTCCTACAATGAGCAGTTCTTC. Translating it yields CASSQRGGISYNEQFF.

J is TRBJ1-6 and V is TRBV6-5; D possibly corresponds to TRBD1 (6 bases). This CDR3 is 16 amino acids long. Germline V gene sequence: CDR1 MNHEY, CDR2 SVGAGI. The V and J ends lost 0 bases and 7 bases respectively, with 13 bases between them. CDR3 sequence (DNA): TGTGCCAGCAGTTACTCCGATGGGAGGGGGAATTCACCCCTCCACTTT. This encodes CASSYSDGRGNSPLHF.

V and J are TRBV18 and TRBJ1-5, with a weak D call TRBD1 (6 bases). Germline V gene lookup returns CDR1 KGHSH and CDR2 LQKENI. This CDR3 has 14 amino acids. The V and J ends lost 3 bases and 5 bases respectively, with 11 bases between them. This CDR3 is CASSPKQGDQPQHF. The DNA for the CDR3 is TGTGCCAGCTCACCCAAACAGGGCGATCAGCCCCAGCATTTT.

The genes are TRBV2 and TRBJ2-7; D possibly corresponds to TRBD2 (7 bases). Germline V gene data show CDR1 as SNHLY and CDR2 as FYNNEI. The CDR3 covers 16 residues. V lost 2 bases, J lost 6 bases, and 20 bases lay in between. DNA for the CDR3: TGTGCCAGCAGTGAATCCGGTGGCGGGGGCCGGGGCGAGCAGTACTTC. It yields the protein CASSESGGGGRGEQYF.

The CDR3 is CASSPDRGKAFF. The CDR3 DNA follows: TGTGCCAGCAGTCCCGACAGGGGTAAAGCTTTCTTT. The chain is built from TRBV6-2 or TRBV6-3 and TRBJ1-1; 8 nucleotides align to TRBD1. The CDR3 loop spans 12 amino acids. The J segment lost 9 bases and the V segment lost 5 bases, leaving 5 bases of the junction unmatched. In germline, CDR1 is MNHEY, CDR2 SVGEGT.

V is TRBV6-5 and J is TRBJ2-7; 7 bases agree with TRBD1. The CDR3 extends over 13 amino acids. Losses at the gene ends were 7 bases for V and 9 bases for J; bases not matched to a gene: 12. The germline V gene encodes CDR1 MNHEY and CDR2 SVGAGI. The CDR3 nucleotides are TGTGCCAGCACCTTAGACAGGGCAAGGGGGCAGTACTTC. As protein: CASTLDRARGQYF.

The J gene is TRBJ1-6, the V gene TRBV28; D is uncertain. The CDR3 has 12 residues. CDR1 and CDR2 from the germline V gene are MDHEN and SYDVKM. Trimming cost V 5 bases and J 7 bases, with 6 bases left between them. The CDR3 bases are TGTGCCAGCAGTGTTATAAATTCACCCCTCCACTTT. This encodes CASSVINSPLHF.

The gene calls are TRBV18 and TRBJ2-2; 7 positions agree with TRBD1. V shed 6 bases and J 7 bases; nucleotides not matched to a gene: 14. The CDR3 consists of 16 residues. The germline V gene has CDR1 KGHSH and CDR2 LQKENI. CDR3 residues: CASSPALTGFSGELFF. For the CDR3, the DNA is TGTGCCAGCTCGCCAGCCTTGACAGGGTTCAGCGGGGAGCTGTTTTTT.

CDR3 nucleotides: TGTGCCAGCAGCTCCGGGGGTTTTGGGGAAGAGACCCAGTACTTC. It encodes CASSSGGFGEETQYF. The V call is TRBV7-9, the J call TRBJ2-5, with D perhaps matching TRBD2 (6 bases). The CDR3 contains 15 residues. V was cut by 4 bases and J by 3 bases, with 15 bases left in between. CDR1 and CDR2 from the germline V gene are SEHNR and FQNEAQ (reference sequence).